This record looks at one T cell receptor beta chain sequence and its context. This specimen belongs to a study of blood T cell repertoires in COVID-19. Clones were read by immunoSEQ multiplex PCR, and TCRdb kept only the in-frame ones, dropping some. The sample yields about 170,000 clones, around nine tenths seen once. This TCR was recovered from a man aged 18-30 years with active or convalescent COVID-19. Material for sequencing was peripheral blood.

The CDR3 region has the DNA TGCAGCGTTGACAAAGGCGGTGAGCAGTTCTTC. This gives the protein CSVDKGGEQFF. The rearrangement links TRBV29-1 to TRBJ2-1, with D hard to call. This CDR3 has 11 residues. V was pared by 3 bases and J by 9 bases, with 9 bases between. Germline-derived CDR1 and CDR2 are SQVTM and ANQGSEA.